A selection of T cell receptor beta chains follows, all from one sample in a study of cytomegalovirus exposure and HLA in healthy donors. Clones were sequenced by immunoSEQ multiplex PCR, and TCRdb holds only the in-frame ones, with some missing. The sample yields about 100,000 clones, more than 65% seen once. Sequencing was done on a sample of PBMCs. The receptor set was obtained from a man aged 30 to 39 in good health and CMV-seronegative. CDR3s include the opening cysteine and the closing phenylalanine or tryptophan. A D gene is named only where the DNA matches it firmly. Clone size is stated in some rows and not others, as once, few, many or a class when expanded.

abundance	d_gene	v_gene	j_gene	CDR3aa	CDR3nt
NA	TRBD2	TRBV6-1	TRBJ2-5	CASWLAVLQETQYF	TGTGCCAGCTGGCTAGCGGTATTACAAGAGACCCAGTACTTC
NA	NA	TRBV6-5	TRBJ2-1	CASSYRGNEQFF	TGTGCCAGCAGTTACCGGGGCAATGAGCAGTTCTTC
NA	TRBD2	TRBV7-9	TRBJ2-3	CASSPGTSGGVRTDTQYF	TGTGCCAGCAGCCCCGGGACTAGCGGGGGAGTTCGCACAGATACGCAGTATTTT
NA	TRBD1	TRBV5-4	TRBJ2-1	CASSSPGQGSSTEQFF	TGTGCCAGCAGCTCCCCGGGACAGGGATCATCCACTGAGCAGTTCTTC
NA	TRBD1	TRBV6-1	TRBJ2-7	CASRGTGGIHEQYF	TGTGCCAGCAGGGGGACAGGGGGTATTCACGAGCAGTACTTC
NA	NA	TRBV29-1	TRBJ2-1	CSVEDYLNEQFF	TGCAGCGTTGAAGATTACTTAAATGAGCAGTTCTTC
NA	TRBD2	TRBV28	TRBJ2-1	CASRTSGGSYNEQFF	TGTGCCAGTAGGACTAGCGGTGGCTCCTACAATGAGCAGTTCTTC
NA	NA	TRBV13	TRBJ2-7	CASSLGQTYEQYF	TGTGCCAGCAGCTTAGGACAGACCTACGAGCAGTACTTC
NA	NA	TRBV6-4	TRBJ2-2	CASKEGATTGELFF	TGTGCCAGCAAGGAGGGGGCTACGACCGGGGAGCTGTTTTTT
NA	TRBD2	TRBV13	TRBJ2-7	CASSLRGGSSHEQYF	TGTGCCAGCAGCTTACGCGGCGGGAGTTCCCACGAGCAGTACTTC
NA	TRBD1	TRBV6-1	TRBJ1-4	CASMDRGAGKLFF	TGTGCCAGCATGGACAGGGGAGCAGGAAAACTGTTTTTT
NA	TRBD2	TRBV27	TRBJ2-7	CASSLNSGRAGEQYF	TGTGCCAGCAGTTTAAATAGCGGGAGGGCGGGTGAGCAGTACTTC
NA	TRBD2	TRBV5-4	TRBJ2-5	CASSSSGGADETQYF	TGTGCCAGCAGCTCCAGCGGGGGGGCCGATGAGACCCAGTACTTC
few	TRBD1	TRBV4-1	TRBJ2-7	CASSQALDRGGYEQYF	TGCGCCAGCAGCCAGGCCCTCGACAGGGGGGGTTACGAGCAGTACTTC
NA	TRBD2	TRBV13	TRBJ2-1	CASSLGSGRVDEQFF	TGTGCCAGCAGCTTAGGTAGCGGGAGGGTCGATGAGCAGTTCTTC
NA	TRBD1	TRBV5-4	TRBJ2-7	CASSRGQGANEQYF	TGTGCCAGCAGCCGGGGACAGGGGGCCAACGAGCAGTACTTC
NA	NA	TRBV5-3	TRBJ1-5	CARSLPGLRQPQHF	TGTGCCAGAAGCCTTCCAGGGCTCCGGCAGCCCCAGCATTTT